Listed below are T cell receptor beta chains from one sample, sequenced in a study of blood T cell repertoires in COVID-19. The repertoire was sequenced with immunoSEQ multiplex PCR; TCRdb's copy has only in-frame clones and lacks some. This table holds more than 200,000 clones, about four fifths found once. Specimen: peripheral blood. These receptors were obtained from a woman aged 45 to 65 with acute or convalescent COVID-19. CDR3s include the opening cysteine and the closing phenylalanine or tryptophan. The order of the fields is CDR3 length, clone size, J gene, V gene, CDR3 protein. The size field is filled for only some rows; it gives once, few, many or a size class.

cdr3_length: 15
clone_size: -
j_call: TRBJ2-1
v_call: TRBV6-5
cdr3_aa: CASTSWGGGSNEQFF

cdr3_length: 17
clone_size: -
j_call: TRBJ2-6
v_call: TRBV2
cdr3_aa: CASRKTSVSSGANVLTF

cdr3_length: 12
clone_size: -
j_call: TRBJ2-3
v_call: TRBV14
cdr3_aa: CASSLGGSTQYF

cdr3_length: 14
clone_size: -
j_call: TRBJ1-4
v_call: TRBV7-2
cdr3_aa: CASSPSLTNEKLFF

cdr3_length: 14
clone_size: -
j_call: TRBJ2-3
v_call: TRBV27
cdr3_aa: CASSSGLATNTQYF

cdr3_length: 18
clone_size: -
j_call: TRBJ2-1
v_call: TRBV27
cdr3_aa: CASSSRGWLAGGGDEQFF

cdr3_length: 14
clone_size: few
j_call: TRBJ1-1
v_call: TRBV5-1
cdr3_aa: CASSLVQGWAEAFF

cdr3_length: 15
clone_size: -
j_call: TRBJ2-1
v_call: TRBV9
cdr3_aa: CASSGSLAGVKEQFF

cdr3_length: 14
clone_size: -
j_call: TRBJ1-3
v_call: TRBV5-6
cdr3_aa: CASSYGQARNTIYF

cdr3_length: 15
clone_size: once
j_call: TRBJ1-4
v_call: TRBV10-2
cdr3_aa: CASSDPGGTNEKLFF

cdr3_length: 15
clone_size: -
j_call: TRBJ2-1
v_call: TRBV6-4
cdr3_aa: CASSAGTSGMYEQFF

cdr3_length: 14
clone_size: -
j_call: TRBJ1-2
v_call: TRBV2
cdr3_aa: CAGALEGTGLGYTF

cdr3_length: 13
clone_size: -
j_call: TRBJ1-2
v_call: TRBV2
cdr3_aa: CASSGTARYGYTF

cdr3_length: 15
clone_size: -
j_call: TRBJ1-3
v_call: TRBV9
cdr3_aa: CASAQGGNTGNTIYF

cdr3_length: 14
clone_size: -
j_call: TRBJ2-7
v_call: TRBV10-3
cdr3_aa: CAISGPVRGYEQYF

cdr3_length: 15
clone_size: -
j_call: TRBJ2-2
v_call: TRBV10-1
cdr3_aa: CASSPGQRFTGELFF

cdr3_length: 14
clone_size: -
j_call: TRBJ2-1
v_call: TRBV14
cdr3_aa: CASSGTGGWNEQFF

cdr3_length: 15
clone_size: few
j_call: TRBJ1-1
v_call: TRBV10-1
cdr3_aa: CASSESGGASTEAFF

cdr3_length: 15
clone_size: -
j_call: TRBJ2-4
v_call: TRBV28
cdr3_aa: CASRLHRESKNIQYF

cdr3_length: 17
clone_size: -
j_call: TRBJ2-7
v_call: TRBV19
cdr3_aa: CASSQPRWTGGPYEQYF

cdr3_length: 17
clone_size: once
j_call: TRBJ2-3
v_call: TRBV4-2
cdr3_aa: CASSQLYLAGEGDTQYF

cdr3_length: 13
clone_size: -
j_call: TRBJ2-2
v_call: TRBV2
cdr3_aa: CASSPGNTGELFF

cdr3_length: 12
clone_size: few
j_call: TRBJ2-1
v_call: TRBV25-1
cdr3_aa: CASWSNYNEQFF

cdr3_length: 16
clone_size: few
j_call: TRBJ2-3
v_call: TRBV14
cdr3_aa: CASSPYSGRETDTQYF

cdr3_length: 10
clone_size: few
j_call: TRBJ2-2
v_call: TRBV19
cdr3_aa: CAPGTGELFF

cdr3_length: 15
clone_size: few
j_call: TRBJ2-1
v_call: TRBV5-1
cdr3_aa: CASSKSGGWLNEQFF

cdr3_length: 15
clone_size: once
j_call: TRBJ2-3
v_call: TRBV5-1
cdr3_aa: CASSFAGSGTDTQYF

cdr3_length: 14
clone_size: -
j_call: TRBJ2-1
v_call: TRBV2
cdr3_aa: CASEGGRAANEQFF

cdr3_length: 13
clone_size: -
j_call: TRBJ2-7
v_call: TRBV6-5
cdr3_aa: CAVDRTLSYEQYF

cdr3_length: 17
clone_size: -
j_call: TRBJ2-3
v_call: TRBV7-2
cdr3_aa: CASSSPWGLDSTDTQYF

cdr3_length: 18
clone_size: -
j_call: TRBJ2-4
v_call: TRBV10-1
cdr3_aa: CASSELRLEDWGKNIQYF

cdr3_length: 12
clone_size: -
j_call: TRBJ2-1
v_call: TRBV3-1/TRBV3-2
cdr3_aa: CASSQTSGEQFF

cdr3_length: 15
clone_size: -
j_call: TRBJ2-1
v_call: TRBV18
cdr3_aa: CASSPRSGGGNEQFF

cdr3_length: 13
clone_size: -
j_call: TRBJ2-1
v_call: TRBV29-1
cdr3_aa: CSVDKQGRNEQFF

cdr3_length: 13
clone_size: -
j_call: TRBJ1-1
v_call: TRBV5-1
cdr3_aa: CASSFRGNTEAFF

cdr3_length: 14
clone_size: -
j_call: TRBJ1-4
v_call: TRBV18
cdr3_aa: CASSPATGNEKLFF

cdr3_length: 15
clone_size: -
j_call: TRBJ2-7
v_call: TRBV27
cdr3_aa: CASSFLGQGAREQYF

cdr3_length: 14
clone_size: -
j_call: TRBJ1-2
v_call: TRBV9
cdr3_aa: CASRDGGGEFGYTF

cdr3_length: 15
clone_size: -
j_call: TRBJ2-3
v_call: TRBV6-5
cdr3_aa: CASSHRGRRTDTQYF

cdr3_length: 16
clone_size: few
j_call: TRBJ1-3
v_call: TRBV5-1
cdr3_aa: CASSFDPPGSGNTIYF

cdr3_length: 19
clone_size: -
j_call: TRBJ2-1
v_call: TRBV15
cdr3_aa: CATRPAGSAPLAGGYEQFF

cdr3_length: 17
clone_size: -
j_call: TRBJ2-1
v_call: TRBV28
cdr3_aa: CASTQWVGQGAKNEQFF

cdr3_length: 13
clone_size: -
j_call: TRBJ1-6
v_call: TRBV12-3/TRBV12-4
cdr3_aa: CASKDRLNSPLHF

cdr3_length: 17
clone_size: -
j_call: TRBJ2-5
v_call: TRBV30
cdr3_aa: CAWSPSGLAGGMETQYF

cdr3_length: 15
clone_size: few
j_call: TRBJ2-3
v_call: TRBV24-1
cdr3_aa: CATSEPTGSTDTQYF

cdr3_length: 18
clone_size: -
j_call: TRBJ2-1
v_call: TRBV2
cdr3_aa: CASPGTSGRTSSYNEQFF

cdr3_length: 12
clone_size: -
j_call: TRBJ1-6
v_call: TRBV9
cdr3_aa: CASSVGEPPLHF

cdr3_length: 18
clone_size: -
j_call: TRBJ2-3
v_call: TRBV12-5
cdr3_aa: CASGRTSGYVASTDTQYF

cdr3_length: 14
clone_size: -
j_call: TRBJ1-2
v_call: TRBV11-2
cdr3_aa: CASSLDRQNYGYTF

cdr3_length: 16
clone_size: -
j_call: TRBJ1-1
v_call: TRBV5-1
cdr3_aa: CASSLDLNQATTEAFF

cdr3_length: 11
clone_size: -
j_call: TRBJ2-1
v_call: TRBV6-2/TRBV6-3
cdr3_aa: CASSYSSEQFF

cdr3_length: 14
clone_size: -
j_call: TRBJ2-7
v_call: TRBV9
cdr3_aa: CASTADAGGLEQYF

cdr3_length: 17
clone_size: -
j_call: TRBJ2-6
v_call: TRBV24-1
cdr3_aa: CATSDFGQTSGANVLTF

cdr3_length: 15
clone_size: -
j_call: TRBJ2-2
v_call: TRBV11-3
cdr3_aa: CASSPHRGNTGELFF

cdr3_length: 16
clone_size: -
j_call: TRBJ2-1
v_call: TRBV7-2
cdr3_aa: CASGAPSGRLYNEQFF

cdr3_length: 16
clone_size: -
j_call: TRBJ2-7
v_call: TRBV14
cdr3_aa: CASSQEYFTTTYEQYF

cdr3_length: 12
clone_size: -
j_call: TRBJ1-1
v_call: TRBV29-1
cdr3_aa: CSVETGYTEAFF

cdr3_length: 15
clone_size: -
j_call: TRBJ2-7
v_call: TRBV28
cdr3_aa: CASRSAEHSLWEQYF

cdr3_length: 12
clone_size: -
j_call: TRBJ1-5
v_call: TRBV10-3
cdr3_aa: CATRQDNQPQHF

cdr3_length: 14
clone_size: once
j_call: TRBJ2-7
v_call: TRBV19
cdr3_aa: CASSILGSPYEQYF